The 20 T cell receptor beta chains below come from one sample, sequenced in a study of cytomegalovirus exposure and HLA in healthy donors. Amplification used 60 Vbeta primers and 13 Jbeta primers. Here immunoSEQ multiplex PCR was the method, and the copy in TCRdb shows in-frame clones only, minus some. The table lists around 160,000 clones, about 71% of them singletons. Sequenced material: PBMCs. The receptor source for this set is a man aged 50 or older in good health and CMV-seronegative.

The table lists this clone with a count of one. The chain carries TRBV6-1 and TRBJ1-6, with D unclear. CDR1 is MNHNS and CDR2 is SASEGT in the germline V gene. The CDR3 runs to 13 residues. Deletions cut 7 bases from V and 6 bases from J, with 10 bases between. CDR3 sequence: CASNAKLNSPLHF. In DNA, the CDR3 is TGTGCCAGCAATGCCAAACTTAATTCACCCCTCCACTTT.

The V and J genes are TRBV9 and TRBJ2-1; 8 bases align to TRBD2. This CDR3 is built from 16 residues. The trim removed 0 bases at V and 4 bases at J, leaving 6 bases unmatched. Looked up from germline, CDR1 is SGDLS and CDR2 is YYNGEE. Here the CDR3 reads CASSVVAGTTYNEQFF. CDR3 sequence (DNA): TGTGCCAGCAGCGTAGTAGCGGGGACTACTTACAATGAGCAGTTCTTC.

V usage is TRBV19 and J usage is TRBJ2-7; 9 nucleotides match TRBD1. Germline CDR1 is LNHDA and CDR2 is SQIVND (reference sequence). Trimming took 5 bases from V and 7 from J; bases not matched to a gene: 6. This CDR3 spans 13 amino acids. The CDR3 DNA reads TGTGCCAGTAGTTCGGACAGGGGATGGGAGCAGTACTTC. Encoded protein: CASSSDRGWEQYF.

The gene calls are TRBV10-1 and TRBJ1-3; tentative D call: TRBD1 (6 bases). The CDR3 is made up of 16 amino acids. Germline CDR1 reads WNHNN; CDR2 reads SYGVQD (reference sequence). V was clipped by 1 base and J by 1 base, with 11 bases between them. CDR3 DNA sequence: TGCGCCAGCAGTGAGTTCGGACAGAGGTCTGGAAACACCATATATTTT. Translation gives CASSEFGQRSGNTIYF.

This clone was observed a few times. The V gene is TRBV28, the J gene TRBJ1-6; D remains ambiguous. The CDR3 sequence is 14 residues long. V was trimmed by 8 bases and J by 14 bases, leaving 22 bases between them. CDR1 and CDR2 from the germline V gene are MDHEN and SYDVKM. DNA for the CDR3: TGTGCCAGCGGCGGCGGGAGGCTACTTCAGTCCCTCCACTTT. It yields the protein CASGGGRLLQSLHF.

This sequence joins TRBV27 and TRBJ2-7, with D perhaps matching TRBD2 (5 bases). The CDR3 has 13 residues. Germline V CDR1 and CDR2: MNHEY, SMNVEV (reference sequence). The germline V and J ends were trimmed by 2 bases and 5 bases, with 10 bases remaining between them. The CDR3 spells CASSLRGSDEQYF. The CDR3 region has the DNA TGTGCCAGCAGTTTACGGGGTAGCGACGAGCAGTACTTC.

CDR3 residues: CASSLGGQIKAGGYTF. The CDR3 DNA sequence: TGTGCCAGCAGCTTGGGGGGGCAGATAAAAGCAGGTGGCTACACCTTC. The V call is TRBV7-2, the J call TRBJ1-2, with a possible D match to TRBD1 (6 bases). Germline-derived CDR1 and CDR2 are SGHTA and FQGNSA. The ends were cut back, 3 bases at V and 7 bases at J, with 21 bases in the middle. This CDR3 region has 16 residues.

The V and J genes are TRBV7-9 and TRBJ2-2; maybe TRBD1 (6 bases). V was cut by 1 base and J by 6 bases, with 15 bases left in between. The germline V gene encodes CDR1 SEHNR and CDR2 FQNEAQ (reference sequence). The CDR3 loop spans 16 amino acids. CDR3 in amino acids: CASSLVGRGISGELFF. The CDR3 DNA reads as TGTGCCAGCAGCTTAGTGGGCAGGGGAATCTCCGGGGAGCTGTTTTTT.

The chain links TRBV6-1 to TRBJ2-3, with a possible D match to TRBD1 (6 bases). From germline, CDR1 is MNHNS and CDR2 SASEGT. This CDR3 has 14 amino acids. V lost 5 bases, J lost 1 base, and 10 bases lay in between. This CDR3 reads CASSLQGGTDTQYF. Written as DNA, the CDR3 is TGTGCCAGCAGTTTACAGGGTGGCACAGATACGCAGTATTTT.

The sample holds a few counts of this clone. The chain employs TRBV7-2 and TRBJ1-2; 10 bases are shared with TRBD1. Germline V lookup: CDR1 SGHTA, CDR2 FQGNSA. Trimming at V came to 5 bases and at J to 5 bases, leaving 5 bases not matched to a gene. CDR3 size: 14 residues. Here the CDR3 reads CASSGGQGPYGYTF. The CDR3 DNA sequence: TGTGCCAGCAGCGGGGGACAGGGGCCATATGGCTACACCTTC.

This chain uses TRBV19 with TRBJ2-7, with 8 bases lining up with TRBD1. Per germline, CDR1 LNHDA and CDR2 SQIVND (reference sequence). CDR3 length: 16 residues. The junction had 11 bases not matched to a gene; V was cut back by 3 bases and J by 4 bases. CDR3: CASSISGGQGAYEQYF. CDR3 DNA: TGTGCCAGTAGTATCTCAGGAGGGCAGGGGGCGTACGAGCAGTACTTC.

This chain uses TRBV10-2 with TRBJ2-7; D perhaps matches TRBD2 (6 bases). This CDR3 has 13 residues. Germline V gene data show CDR1 as WSHSY and CDR2 as SAAADI. V was clipped by 8 bases and J by 4 bases, with 15 bases between them. The CDR3 bases are TGCGCCAGCTGGGTAGGAGGGGCTTACGAGCAGTACTTC. Translating gives CASWVGGAYEQYF.

This clone has just a few counts. This sequence joins TRBV29-1 and TRBJ2-5; 10 nucleotides align to TRBD1. The CDR3 loop spans 14 amino acids. The junction had 8 bases not matched to a gene; V was cut back by 6 bases and J by 4 bases. The germline gives CDR1 SQVTM, CDR2 ANQGSEA. This CDR3 is CSVRTGGGRETQYF. The CDR3 nucleotides are TGCAGCGTCAGGACAGGGGGAGGAAGAGAGACCCAGTACTTC.

This clone was recorded only once. This chain connects TRBV2 to TRBJ2-1, with TRBD1 as a possible D gene (6 bases). The length of the CDR3 is 13 residues. Deletions cut 5 bases from V and 6 bases from J, with 11 bases between. Looked up from germline, CDR1 is SNHLY and CDR2 is FYNNEI. The CDR3 DNA sequence: TGTGCCAGCAGTCTCACAGGGTTCAATGAGCAGTTCTTC. This gives the protein CASSLTGFNEQFF.

The chain employs TRBV6-5 and TRBJ1-1; D is unclear. The CDR3 has 12 amino acids. Germline values: CDR1 MNHEY, CDR2 SVGAGI. V lost 0 bases to trimming and J lost 9 bases, with 8 bases between them. CDR3 region: CASSYSREKAFF. CDR3 sequence (DNA): TGTGCCAGCAGTTACTCTAGAGAAAAAGCTTTCTTT.

V and J are TRBV18 and TRBJ1-1; D is perhaps TRBD1 (6 bases). Deletions cut 8 bases from V and 2 bases from J, with 18 bases between. The germline gives CDR1 KGHSH, CDR2 LQKENI. The CDR3 totals 15 residues. The chain's CDR3 is CASTRGDITNTEAFF. As DNA, the CDR3 is TGTGCCAGCACCAGAGGGGACATTACTAACACTGAAGCTTTCTTT.

The chain couples TRBV19 to TRBJ2-3; maybe TRBD1 (6 bases). CDR1 is LNHDA, CDR2 SQIVND, per germline (reference sequence). The CDR3 consists of 13 residues. Between the trimmed V and J ends, which lost 6 bases and 2 bases, there was a span of 9 bases. The CDR3 region has the DNA TGTGCCAGTAGGGACAGATCCACAGATACGCAGTATTTT. Translated: CASRDRSTDTQYF.

V and J are TRBV6-5 and TRBJ1-3, with D perhaps matching TRBD1 (5 bases). Germline V gene lookup returns CDR1 MNHEY and CDR2 SVGAGI. The ends were cut back, 2 bases at V and 2 bases at J, with 10 bases in the middle. CDR3 length: 15 residues. The CDR3 coding sequence is TGTGCCAGCAGTTACGGGGGGATGGCTGGAAACACCATATATTTT. Its translation is CASSYGGMAGNTIYF.

The rearrangement joins TRBV18 to TRBJ1-1; 7 nucleotides agree with TRBD1. This CDR3 is 14 amino acids long. V shed 3 bases and J 4 bases; nucleotides not matched to a gene: 5. Germline CDR1 reads KGHSH; CDR2 reads LQKENI. The CDR3 DNA sequence: TGTGCCAGCTCACCGGTGGCAGGGGGCACTGAAGCTTTCTTT. Its protein product is CASSPVAGGTEAFF.

CDR3 residues: CATRAGGRAGELFF. The DNA for the CDR3 is TGTGCCACCCGAGCGGGGGGGCGGGCCGGGGAGCTGTTTTTT. This rearrangement joins TRBV4-2 to TRBJ2-2, with 10 bases aligning to TRBD2. The CDR3 loop spans 14 amino acids. The V gene's germline CDR1 is LGHNA and CDR2 YNFKEQ. The J segment lost 6 bases and the V segment lost 10 bases, leaving 8 bases of the junction unmatched.